This T cell receptor beta chain was captured in a study of blood T cell repertoires in COVID-19. Study at large: The United States, Italy and Spain were the sources of the acute and convalescent COVID-19 samples. PBMCs, B-cell-depleted T cells, or T cells provided the cDNA or gDNA that made up the material.

The ends lost 6 bases at V and 7 bases at J; junction bases unmatched: 7. Germline values: CDR1 MDHEN, CDR2 SYDVKM. The length of the CDR3 is 14 residues. Authors' methods: Amplifying reference gene primers gave estimates of nucleated cell counts. Only in-frame clones appear in the TCRdb table, and some are missing; sequencing was by immunoSEQ multiplex PCR. V, J and clone size are those of that table, while D and trimming were read from the DNA. The profile shows a few hundred thousand clones, roughly 88% of them singletons. Seattle cases were enrolled at active infection and followed longitudinally.

The chain couples TRBV28 to TRBJ1-4; 8 nucleotides agree with TRBD1. This TCR derives from a woman between 65 and 79 years old with COVID-19, enrolled during active disease. Sequencing used peripheral blood. CDR3 sequence reads: CASSLTGESEKLFF. Here the CDR3 DNA reads TGTGCCAGCAGCCTGACAGGGGAAAGTGAAAAACTGTTTTTT.